A selection of T cell receptor beta chains follows, all from one sample in a study of T cell repertoires in cytomegalovirus infection. Their specific antigens are unknown. A single record per CDR3 protein comes from TCRdb applying MiXCR to the reads. The sample lists some 940,000 distinct CDR3 sequences; less than 40% were seen once. The sample was cultured CD8+ T cells from PBMCs, taken from culture after CMV antigen stimulation. The receptors stem from a human donor in good health (CMV status not recorded). Some clones in this sample may be carry-over from other donors' samples. Both conserved end residues are part of each CDR3. A D gene is named only where the DNA matches it firmly. A clone size is listed for some rows: how often the clone was seen (once, few, many), or a class if it is expanded.

>.|TRBV15|.|TRBJ1-5
CATSSPEGGNQPQHF
TGTGCCACCAGCAGCCCAGAGGGAGGCAATCAGCCCCAGCATTTT
>.|TRBV6-6|.|TRBJ1-3
CASSHPPRGDTIYF
TGTGCCAGCAGTCACCCCCCGCGGGGAGACACCATATATTTT
>TRBD1|TRBV19|.|TRBJ2-1
CASAKWTGSNYHNEQFF
TGTGCCAGTGCCAAATGGACAGGGTCTAATTACCACAATGAGCAGTTCTTC
>.|TRBV7-8|many|TRBJ2-1
CASSSTGPYNEQFF
TGTGCCAGCAGCAGTACGGGGCCTTACAATGAGCAGTTCTTC
>.|TRBV11-2|many|TRBJ1-4
CASNPEGGFANEKLFF
TGTGCCAGCAACCCCGAGGGGGGGTTCGCTAATGAAAAACTGTTTTTT
>.|TRBV7-2|many|TRBJ1-5
CASSLETGKSGNQPQHF
TGTGCCAGCAGCTTGGAAACAGGGAAATCGGGCAATCAGCCCCAGCATTTT
>.|TRBV27|once|TRBJ2-1
CASSYNPGADEQFF
TGTGCCAGCAGTTACAACCCCGGAGCGGATGAGCAGTTCTTC
>.|TRBV7-9|few|TRBJ2-5
CASSLEGRTPPQETQYF
TGTGCCAGCAGCTTAGAGGGTAGGACACCCCCTCAAGAGACCCAGTACTTC
>.|TRBV4-3|few|TRBJ2-5
CASSQDRASGETQYF
TGCGCCAGCAGCCAAGATCGGGCCTCGGGAGAGACCCAGTACTTC
>.|TRBV27|.|TRBJ1-1
CASSTWEGTEAFF
TGTGCCAGCAGTACCTGGGAGGGCACTGAAGCTTTCTTT
>TRBD2|TRBV4-2|few|TRBJ2-7
CASSLSGGFTYEQYF
TGTGCCAGCAGCCTTAGCGGGGGGTTCACCTACGAGCAGTACTTC
>TRBD1|TRBV4-1|few|TRBJ2-1
CASSPGTGYNNEQFF
TGCGCCAGCAGCCCAGGGACAGGTTACAACAATGAGCAGTTCTTC
>TRBD1|TRBV12-3/TRBV12-4|many|TRBJ1-1
CASTSTGGLTEAFF
TGTGCCAGCACCTCGACAGGGGGCTTAACTGAAGCTTTCTTT
>.|TRBV7-9|.|TRBJ2-7
CASSRGNNEQYF
TGTGCCAGCAGCCGAGGGAACAACGAGCAGTACTTC
>.|TRBV25-1|.|TRBJ1-1
CASSESARGAFF
TGTGCCAGCAGTGAATCGGCTCGGGGAGCTTTCTTT
>.|TRBV7-6|few|TRBJ2-1
CASTKLGGAYNEQFF
TGTGCCAGCACCAAACTGGGTGGTGCTTACAATGAGCAGTTCTTC
>TRBD2|TRBV23-1|.|TRBJ2-1
CASPRRRGGADEQFF
TGCGCCAGCCCCCGTCGCCGCGGGGGGGCGGATGAGCAGTTCTTC
>.|TRBV7-6|.|TRBJ2-5
CASSPGPEETQYF
TGTGCCAGCAGCCCGGGACCTGAAGAGACCCAGTACTTC
>TRBD1|TRBV7-8|.|TRBJ1-6
CASSLADRGLDNSPLHF
TGTGCCAGCAGCTTAGCAGACAGGGGATTAGATAATTCACCCCTCCACTTT
>TRBD1|TRBV6-5|few|TRBJ2-7
CASSTRQGGRAYEQYF
TGTGCCAGCAGTACCAGACAGGGGGGAAGAGCCTACGAGCAGTACTTC
>TRBD2|TRBV7-2|many|TRBJ2-1
CASSLPATSAGNEQFF
TGTGCCAGCAGCCTCCCCGCGACTAGCGCAGGCAATGAGCAGTTCTTC
>TRBD1|TRBV12-3/TRBV12-4|many|TRBJ1-6
CASSVDRERNSPLHF
TGTGCCAGCAGTGTCGACAGGGAAAGGAATTCACCCCTCCACTTT
>.|TRBV6-6|.|TRBJ1-2
CASSDRLYYGYTF
TGTGCCAGCAGTGACCGTCTCTACTATGGCTACACCTTC
>.|TRBV6-5|.|TRBJ2-7
CASSYSIQDLANTHEQYF
TGTGCCAGCAGTTACTCGATTCAAGATTTAGCGAACACCCACGAGCAGTACTTC
>.|TRBV5-6|few|TRBJ2-1
CASSLGYGGYSYNEQFF
TGTGCCAGCAGCTTGGGCTATGGGGGCTACTCCTACAATGAGCAGTTCTTC
>.|TRBV28|many|TRBJ1-1
CASSLLGDSAFF
TGTGCCAGCAGTTTATTGGGGGATAGCGCTTTCTTT
>.|TRBV6-2/TRBV6-3|few|TRBJ1-2
CASSYLQEIMGGYTF
TGTGCCAGCAGTTATCTACAGGAGATTATGGGTGGCTACACCTTC
>.|TRBV25-1|few|TRBJ1-1
CASSESGGPRAEAFF
TGTGCCAGCAGTGAATCGGGCGGGCCCAGGGCTGAAGCTTTCTTT
>.|TRBV5-3|.|TRBJ2-7
CASSLDGGVGVEQYF
TGTGCCAGCAGCTTGGACGGGGGCGTCGGGGTCGAGCAGTACTTC
>.|TRBV6-5|.|TRBJ2-1
CAIRAGSSYNEQFF
TGTGCCATTAGGGCAGGGAGCTCCTACAATGAGCAGTTCTTC
>TRBD2|TRBV7-6|few|TRBJ2-5
CASSATSGGGETQYF
TGTGCCAGCAGCGCAACTAGCGGGGGAGGAGAGACCCAGTACTTC
>.|TRBV4-3|.|TRBJ1-1
CASSQVWEHTGTEAFF
TGCGCCAGCAGCCAGGTTTGGGAGCACACGGGCACTGAAGCTTTCTTT
>.|TRBV20-1|.|TRBJ2-1
CSARDHGRTEQFF
TGCAGTGCTAGAGATCATGGCCGGACTGAGCAGTTCTTC
>TRBD2|TRBV7-2|many|TRBJ2-1
CASSLRLAGGPGCEQFF
TGTGCCAGCAGCCTCCGACTAGCGGGGGGGCCGGGGTGTGAGCAGTTCTTC
>.|TRBV19|few|TRBJ2-6
CASSTGIGPGANVLTF
TGTGCCAGTAGCACAGGGATAGGGCCTGGGGCCAACGTCCTGACTTTC
>.|TRBV7-9|few|TRBJ2-3
CASSPEWGTQYF
TGTGCCAGCAGCCCAGAGTGGGGTACGCAGTATTTT
>TRBD1|TRBV7-3|.|TRBJ1-2
CASSPATRTGLDYGYTF
TGTGCCAGCAGCCCAGCGACCAGGACAGGTTTGGACTATGGCTACACCTTC
>TRBD2|TRBV10-3|.|TRBJ2-7
CAISLGGAGTYEQYF
TGTGCCATCAGCCTCGGGGGGGCAGGCACCTACGAGCAGTACTTC
>.|TRBV9|many|TRBJ2-1
CASSLTTRPGNEQFF
TGTGCCAGCAGCCTCACTACCCGCCCCGGCAATGAGCAGTTCTTC
>.|TRBV7-2|many|TRBJ2-3
CASSHLGVTDTQYF
TGTGCCAGCAGCCACTTAGGGGTCACAGATACGCAGTATTTT
>.|TRBV9|.|TRBJ2-7
CASTPETSPTYEQYF
TGTGCCAGCACCCCCGAAACGAGTCCGACCTACGAGCAGTACTTC